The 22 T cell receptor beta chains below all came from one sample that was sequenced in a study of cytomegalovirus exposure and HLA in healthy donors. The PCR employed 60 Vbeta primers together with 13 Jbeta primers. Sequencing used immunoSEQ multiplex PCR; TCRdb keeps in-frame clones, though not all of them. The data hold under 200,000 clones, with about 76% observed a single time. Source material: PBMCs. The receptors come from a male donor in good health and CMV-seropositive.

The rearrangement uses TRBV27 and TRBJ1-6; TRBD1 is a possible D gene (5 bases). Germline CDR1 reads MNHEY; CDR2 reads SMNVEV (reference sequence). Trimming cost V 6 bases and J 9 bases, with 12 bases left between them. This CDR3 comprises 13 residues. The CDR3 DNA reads TGTGCCAGCAGATCGGGGGGAGGTTCACCCCTCCACTTT. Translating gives CASRSGGGSPLHF.

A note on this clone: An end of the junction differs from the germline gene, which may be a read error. The CDR3 region is CSSSPGTGVYEQYF. CDR3 in DNA: TGTTCCAGCAGCCCAGGGACAGGGGTGTACGAGCAGTACTTC. V and J are TRBV7-9 and TRBJ2-7; 10 positions agree with TRBD1. The V gene's germline CDR1 is SEHNR and CDR2 FQNEAQ (reference sequence). This CDR3 contains 14 residues.

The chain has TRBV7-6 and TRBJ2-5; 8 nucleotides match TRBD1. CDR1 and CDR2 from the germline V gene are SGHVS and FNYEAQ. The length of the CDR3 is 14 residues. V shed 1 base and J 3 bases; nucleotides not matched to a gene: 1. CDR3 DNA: TGTGCCAGCAGCTTAGGGACAGGGAAAGAGACCCAGTACTTC. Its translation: CASSLGTGKETQYF.

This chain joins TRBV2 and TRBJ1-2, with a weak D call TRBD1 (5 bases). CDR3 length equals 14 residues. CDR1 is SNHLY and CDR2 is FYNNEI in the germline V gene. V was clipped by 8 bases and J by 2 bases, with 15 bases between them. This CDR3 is CASVPPRGNYGYTF. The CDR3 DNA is TGTGCCAGCGTCCCCCCAAGGGGAAACTATGGCTACACCTTC. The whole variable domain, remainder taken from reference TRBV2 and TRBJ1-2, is EPEVTQTPSHQVTQMGQEVILRCVPISNHLYFYWYRQILGQKVEFLVSFYNNEISEKSEIFDDQFSVERPDGSNFTLKIRSTKLEDSAMYFCASVPPRGNYGYTFGSGTRLTVV.

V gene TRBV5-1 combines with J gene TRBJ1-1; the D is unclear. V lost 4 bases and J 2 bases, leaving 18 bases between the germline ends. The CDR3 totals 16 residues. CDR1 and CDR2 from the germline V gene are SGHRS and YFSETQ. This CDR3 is CASSTGRSLTNTEAFF. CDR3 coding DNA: TGCGCCAGCAGCACTGGGAGGTCCCTCACAAACACTGAAGCTTTCTTT.

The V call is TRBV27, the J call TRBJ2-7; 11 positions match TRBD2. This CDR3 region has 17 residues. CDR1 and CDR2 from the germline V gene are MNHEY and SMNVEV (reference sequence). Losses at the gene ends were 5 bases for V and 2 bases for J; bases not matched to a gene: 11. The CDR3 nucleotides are TGTGCCAGCAGTCCACTACTAGCGGGGGACGTGGCCTACGAGCAGTACTTC. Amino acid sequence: CASSPLLAGDVAYEQYF.

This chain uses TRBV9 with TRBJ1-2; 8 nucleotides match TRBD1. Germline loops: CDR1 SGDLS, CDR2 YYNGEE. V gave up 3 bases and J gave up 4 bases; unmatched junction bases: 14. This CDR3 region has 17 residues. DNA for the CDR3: TGTGCCAGCAGCGGCAGAGGACAGGGTGTTTGGAGCTATGGCTACACCTTC. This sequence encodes CASSGRGQGVWSYGYTF.

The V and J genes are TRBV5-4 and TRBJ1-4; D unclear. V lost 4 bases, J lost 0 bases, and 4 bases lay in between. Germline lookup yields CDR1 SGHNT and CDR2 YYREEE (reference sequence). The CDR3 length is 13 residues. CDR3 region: CASSHSTNEKLFF. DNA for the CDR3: TGTGCCAGCAGCCATTCAACTAATGAAAAACTGTTTTTT.

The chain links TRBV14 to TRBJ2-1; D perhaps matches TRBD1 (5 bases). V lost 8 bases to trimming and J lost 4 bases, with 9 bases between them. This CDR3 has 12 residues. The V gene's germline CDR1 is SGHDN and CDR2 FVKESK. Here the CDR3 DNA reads TGTGCCAGCGGGGCGGTTTACAATGAGCAGTTCTTC. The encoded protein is CASGAVYNEQFF.

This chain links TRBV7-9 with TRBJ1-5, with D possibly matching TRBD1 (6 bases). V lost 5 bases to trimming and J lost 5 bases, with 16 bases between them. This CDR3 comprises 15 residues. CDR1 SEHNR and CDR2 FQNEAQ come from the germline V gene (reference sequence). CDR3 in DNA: TGTGCCAGCAGCCCATACCCAGGGGATGATCAGCCCCAGCATTTT. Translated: CASSPYPGDDQPQHF.

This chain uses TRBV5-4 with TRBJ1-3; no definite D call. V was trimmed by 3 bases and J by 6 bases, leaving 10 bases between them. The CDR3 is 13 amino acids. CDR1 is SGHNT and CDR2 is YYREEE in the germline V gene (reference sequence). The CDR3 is CASSYGLENTIYF. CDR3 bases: TGTGCCAGCAGCTACGGGTTGGAAAACACCATATATTTT.

The CDR3 region has the DNA TGCGCCAGCAGCCGGGCCCGACTAGCGGACTACGAGCAGTACTTC. Its translation is CASSRARLADYEQYF. The rearrangement links TRBV5-1 to TRBJ2-7, with TRBD2 matching 9 bases. Germline CDR1 is SGHRS and CDR2 is YFSETQ. The CDR3 has 15 amino acids. Unmatched junction bases numbered 8, after V lost 4 bases and J lost 3 bases.

The CDR3 protein is CASRKTGDEQFF. DNA for the CDR3: TGCGCCAGCAGGAAGACAGGGGATGAGCAGTTCTTC. V is TRBV10-2 and J is TRBJ2-1; 8 nucleotides agree with TRBD1. V gave up 6 bases and J gave up 8 bases; unmatched junction bases: 3. This CDR3 contains 12 residues. CDR1 and CDR2 (germline): WSHSY, SAAADI.

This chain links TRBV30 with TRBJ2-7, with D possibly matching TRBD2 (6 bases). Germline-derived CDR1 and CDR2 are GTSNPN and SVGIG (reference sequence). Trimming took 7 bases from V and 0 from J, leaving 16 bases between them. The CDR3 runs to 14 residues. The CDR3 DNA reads TGTGCCTCAAGGGGTCGGGGGAGCTCCTACGAGCAGTACTTC. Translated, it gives CASRGRGSSYEQYF.

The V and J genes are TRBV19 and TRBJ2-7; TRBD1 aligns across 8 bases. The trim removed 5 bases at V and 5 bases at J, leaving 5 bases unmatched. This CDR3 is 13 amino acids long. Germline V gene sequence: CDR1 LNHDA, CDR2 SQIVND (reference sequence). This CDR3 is CASSLGQGHEQYF. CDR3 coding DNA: TGTGCCAGTAGTCTCGGACAGGGCCACGAGCAGTACTTC.

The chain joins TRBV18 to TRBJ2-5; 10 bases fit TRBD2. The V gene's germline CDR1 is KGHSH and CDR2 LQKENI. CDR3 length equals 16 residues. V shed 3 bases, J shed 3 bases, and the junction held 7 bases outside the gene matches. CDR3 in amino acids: CASSPGLAELKETQYF. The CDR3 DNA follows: TGTGCCAGCTCACCCGGACTAGCGGAACTTAAAGAGACCCAGTACTTC.

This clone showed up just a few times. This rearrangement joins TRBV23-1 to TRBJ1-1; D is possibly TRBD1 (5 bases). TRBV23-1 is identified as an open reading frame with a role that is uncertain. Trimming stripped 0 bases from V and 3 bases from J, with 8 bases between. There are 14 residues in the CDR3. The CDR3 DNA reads TGCGCCAGCAGTCAATCGCGGGGACACACTGAAGCTTTCTTT. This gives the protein CASSQSRGHTEAFF.

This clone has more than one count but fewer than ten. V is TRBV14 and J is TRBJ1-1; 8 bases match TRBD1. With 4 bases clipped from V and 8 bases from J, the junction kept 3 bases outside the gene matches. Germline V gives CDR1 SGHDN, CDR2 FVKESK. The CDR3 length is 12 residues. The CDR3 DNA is TGTGCCAGCAGCCCGACAGGGGCAGAAGCTTTCTTT. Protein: CASSPTGAEAFF.

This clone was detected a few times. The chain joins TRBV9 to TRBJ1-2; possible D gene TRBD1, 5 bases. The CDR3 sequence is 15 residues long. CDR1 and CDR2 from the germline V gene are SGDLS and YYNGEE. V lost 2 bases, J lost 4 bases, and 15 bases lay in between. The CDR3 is CASSVGGRGLYGYTF. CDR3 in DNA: TGTGCCAGCAGCGTGGGAGGACGGGGCCTCTATGGCTACACCTTC. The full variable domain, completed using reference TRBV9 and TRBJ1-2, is DSGVTQTPKHLITATGQRVTLRCSPRSGDLSVYWYQQSLDQGLQFLIQYYNGEERAKGNILERFSAQQFPDLHSELNLSSLELGDSALYFCASSVGGRGLYGYTFGSGTRLTVV.

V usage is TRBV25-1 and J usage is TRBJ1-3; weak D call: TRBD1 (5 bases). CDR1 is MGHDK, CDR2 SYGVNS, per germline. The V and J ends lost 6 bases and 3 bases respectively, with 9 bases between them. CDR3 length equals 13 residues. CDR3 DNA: TGTGCCAGCAGGTCCCAGGGTGGAAACACCATATATTTT. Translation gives CASRSQGGNTIYF.

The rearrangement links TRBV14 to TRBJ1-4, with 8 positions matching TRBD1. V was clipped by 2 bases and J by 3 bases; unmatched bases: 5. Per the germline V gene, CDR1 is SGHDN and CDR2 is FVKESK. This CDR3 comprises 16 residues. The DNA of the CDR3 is TGTGCCAGCAGCCAAACCAGGACAGGGCCTAATGAAAAACTGTTTTTT. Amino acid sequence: CASSQTRTGPNEKLFF.

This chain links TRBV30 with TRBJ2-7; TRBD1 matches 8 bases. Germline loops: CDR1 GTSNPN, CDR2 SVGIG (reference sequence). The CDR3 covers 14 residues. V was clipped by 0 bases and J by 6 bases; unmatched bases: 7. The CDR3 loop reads CAWSVDRGIGEQYF. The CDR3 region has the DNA TGTGCCTGGAGTGTAGACAGGGGCATTGGCGAGCAGTACTTC.